This record looks at one T cell receptor (beta chain) sequence and its context. The data are from a study of CD8 T cells in Susac syndrome. Random hexamers were used to reverse transcribe an amount of about 0.5 to 1 ug RNA. From the immunoSEQ multiplex PCR reads, TCRdb called clonotypes with MiXCR, one entry per CDR3 protein. The repertoire holds roughly 200,000 distinct CDR3 sequences, with over 75% as singletons. The sample was CD4+ T cells from PBMCs. The receptor was isolated from a human donor with Susac syndrome.

The DNA for the CDR3 is TGCAGTGCTAGACTAGCGGGGGGTGTAGATACGCAGTATTTT. It encodes CSARLAGGVDTQYF. This chain uses TRBV20-1 with TRBJ2-3; TRBD2 aligns across 11 bases. This CDR3 has 14 amino acids. Looked up from germline, CDR1 is DFQATT and CDR2 is SNEGSKA (reference sequence). Trimming cost V 2 bases and J 5 bases; bases outside gene matches: 3.